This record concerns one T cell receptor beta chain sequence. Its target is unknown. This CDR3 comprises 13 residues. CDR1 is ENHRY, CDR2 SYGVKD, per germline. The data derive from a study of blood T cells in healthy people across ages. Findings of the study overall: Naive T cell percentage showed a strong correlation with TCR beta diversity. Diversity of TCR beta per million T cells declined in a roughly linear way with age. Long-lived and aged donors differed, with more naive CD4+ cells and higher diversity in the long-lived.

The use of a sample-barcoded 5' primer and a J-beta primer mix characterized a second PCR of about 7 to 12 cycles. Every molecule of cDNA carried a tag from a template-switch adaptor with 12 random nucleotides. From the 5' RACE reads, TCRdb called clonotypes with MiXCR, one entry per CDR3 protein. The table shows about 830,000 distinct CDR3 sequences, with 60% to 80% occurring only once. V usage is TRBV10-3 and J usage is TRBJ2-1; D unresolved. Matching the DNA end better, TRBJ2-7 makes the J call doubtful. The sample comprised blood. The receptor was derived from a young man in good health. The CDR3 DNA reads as TGTGCCATCAGTGCTTCGGACGGCTACGAGCAGTACTTC. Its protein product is CAISASDGYEQYF.